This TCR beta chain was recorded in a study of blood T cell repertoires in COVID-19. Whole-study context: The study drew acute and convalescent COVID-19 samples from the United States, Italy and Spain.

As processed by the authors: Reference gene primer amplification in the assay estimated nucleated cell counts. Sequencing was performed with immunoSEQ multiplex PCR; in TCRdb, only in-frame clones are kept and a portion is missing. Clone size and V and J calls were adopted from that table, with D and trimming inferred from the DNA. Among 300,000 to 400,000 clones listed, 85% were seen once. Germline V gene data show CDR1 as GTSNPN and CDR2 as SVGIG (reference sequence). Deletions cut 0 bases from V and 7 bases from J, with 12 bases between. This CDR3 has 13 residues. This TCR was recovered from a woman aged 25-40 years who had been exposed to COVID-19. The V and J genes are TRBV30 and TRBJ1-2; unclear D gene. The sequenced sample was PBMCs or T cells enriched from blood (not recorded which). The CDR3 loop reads CAWSVTGIGGYTF. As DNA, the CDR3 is TGTGCCTGGAGTGTAACGGGAATAGGTGGCTACACCTTC.